What follows are 30 T cell receptor beta chains derived from one specimen sequenced in a study of blood T cell repertoires in COVID-19. Method: immunoSEQ multiplex PCR; TCRdb's copy keeps in-frame clones and lacks some. The table has a few hundred thousand clones, about 90% seen once; the top ten hold approximately 1.2%. The specimen sequenced was PBMCs or T cells enriched from blood (not recorded which). These receptors came from a human donor in a cohort exposed to, infected with or recovered from COVID-19 (not recorded which). The donor label of this sample is uncertain.

V gene TRBV30 combines with J gene TRBJ1-1; maybe TRBD1 (5 bases). The germline V and J ends were trimmed by 1 base and 3 bases, with 9 bases remaining between them. CDR1 and CDR2 (germline): GTSNPN, SVGIG (reference sequence). The length of the CDR3 is 13 residues. CDR3 region: CAWSARGDTEAFF. The CDR3 DNA sequence: TGTGCCTGGAGTGCACGGGGGGACACTGAAGCTTTCTTT.

The rearrangement links TRBV2 to TRBJ2-2, with D possibly matching TRBD2 (6 bases). The V and J ends lost 6 bases and 5 bases respectively, with 16 bases between them. The CDR3 is 15 amino acids. Germline lookup yields CDR1 SNHLY and CDR2 FYNNEI. The CDR3 nucleotides are TGTGCCAGCAGCGGTCTGGCGGGGAGGACCGGGGAGCTGTTTTTT. Translated: CASSGLAGRTGELFF.

The chain links TRBV9 to TRBJ1-1; TRBD1 might be the D (5 bases). The V gene's germline CDR1 is SGDLS and CDR2 YYNGEE. Trimming left V 0 bases short and J 5 bases short, with 8 bases between. The CDR3 runs to 13 residues. CDR3 DNA sequence: TGTGCCAGCAGCGTAGGCGCAGGGACTGAAGCTTTCTTT. It is translated as CASSVGAGTEAFF.

The chain joins TRBV7-6 to TRBJ2-5; a possible D gene is TRBD2 (6 bases). V shed 4 bases and J shed 1 base, with 25 bases lying between them. CDR3 length: 19 residues. Germline V gives CDR1 SGHVS, CDR2 FNYEAQ. CDR3 DNA: TGTGCCAGCAGCTCGGATGGAGGGCGAGAAGAGAACCCCCAAGAGACCCAGTACTTC. Amino acids: CASSSDGGREENPQETQYF.

This rearrangement joins TRBV30 to TRBJ1-1; D possibly corresponds to TRBD1 (5 bases). CDR3 length: 11 amino acids. V was trimmed by 5 bases and J by 2 bases, leaving 6 bases between them. Germline V gene data show CDR1 as GTSNPN and CDR2 as SVGIG (reference sequence). CDR3 amino acids: CAWDSNTEAFF. The CDR3 bases are TGTGCCTGGGACAGCAACACTGAAGCTTTCTTT.

V gene TRBV19 combines with J gene TRBJ1-2, with 10 bases aligning to TRBD1. The CDR3 length is 15 residues. Per the germline V gene, CDR1 is LNHDA and CDR2 is SQIVND (reference sequence). V gave up 6 bases and J gave up 0 bases; unmatched junction bases: 4. CDR3 amino acids: CASSPGTGANYGYTF. CDR3 DNA sequence: TGTGCCAGTAGCCCCGGGACAGGGGCTAACTATGGCTACACCTTC.

The CDR3 region has the DNA TGTGCCAGCAGCTTGGACAGGGCCCTTACTGGAAACACCATATATTTT. Protein: CASSLDRALTGNTIYF. The chain combines TRBV5-4 with TRBJ1-3, with D perhaps TRBD1 (6 bases). Germline V gene data show CDR1 as SGHNT and CDR2 as YYREEE (reference sequence). V was shortened by 0 bases and J by 2 bases, with 12 bases between the two germline ends. The CDR3 spans 16 residues.

V gene TRBV10-3 combines with J gene TRBJ1-5, with D hard to call. Germline assignment: CDR1 ENHRY and CDR2 SYGVKD. The CDR3 loop spans 16 amino acids. V lost 5 bases, J lost 2 bases, and 16 bases lay in between. CDR3 loop: CAISREAPGGNQPQHF. The CDR3 DNA reads TGTGCCATCAGTCGCGAAGCCCCGGGAGGCAATCAGCCCCAGCATTTT.

The V and J genes are TRBV4-2 and TRBJ2-1; tentative D call: TRBD2 (6 bases). This CDR3 spans 12 amino acids. The germline CDR1 and CDR2 sequences are LGHNA and YNFKEQ. Trimming removed 3 bases at V and 12 bases at J, with 12 bases between. DNA of the CDR3: TGTGCCAGCAGCCACCCGGGGGAGTGGCAGTTCTTC. Its protein product is CASSHPGEWQFF.

V usage is TRBV7-2 and J usage is TRBJ1-2; 8 nucleotides align to TRBD1. This CDR3 has 16 amino acids. Trimming removed 2 bases from V and 3 bases from J; junction bases left unmatched: 8. The germline gives CDR1 SGHTA, CDR2 FQGNSA. DNA for the CDR3: TGTGCCAGCAGCTTAACCTCCACAGGGGGAGACTATGGCTACACCTTC. Its protein product is CASSLTSTGGDYGYTF.

The gene calls are TRBV9 and TRBJ1-2; D ambiguous. Trimming stripped 5 bases from V and 6 bases from J, with 8 bases between. This CDR3 has 11 residues. The germline V gene encodes CDR1 SGDLS and CDR2 YYNGEE. CDR3 residues: CASSTLDGYTF. The CDR3 nucleotides read TGTGCCAGCAGTACCCTAGATGGCTACACCTTC.

V is TRBV7-9 and J is TRBJ2-7, with D perhaps TRBD2 (6 bases). In germline, CDR1 is SEHNR, CDR2 FQNEAQ (reference sequence). The CDR3 contains 15 residues. V dropped 1 base and J dropped 0 bases, with 10 bases sitting between them. The CDR3 region is CASSLGRGPSYEQYF. CDR3 nucleotide sequence: TGTGCCAGCAGCTTAGGGCGGGGTCCCTCCTACGAGCAGTACTTC.

With respect to this clone: Other nucleotide sequences from this sample produce the same CDR3. J is TRBJ2-5 and V is TRBV9; maybe TRBD2 (7 bases). V was pared by 2 bases and J by 2 bases, with 10 bases between. Looked up from germline, CDR1 is SGDLS and CDR2 is YYNGEE. The CDR3 runs to 14 residues. Written as DNA, the CDR3 is TGTGCCAGCAGCGTGGGGGGGACACAAGAGACCCAGTACTTC. It codes for CASSVGGTQETQYF.

Here the CDR3 reads CASSPRQGGRRTYEQYF. The CDR3 bases are TGTGCCAGCAGCCCCCGACAGGGGGGAAGGAGAACCTACGAGCAGTACTTC. The gene calls are TRBV21-1 and TRBJ2-7; TRBD1 is the table's D call, not checked against the DNA. TRBV21-1 is recorded as a pseudogene. The CDR3 sequence is 17 residues long.

This clone was detected only a few times. The chain uses TRBV4-1 and TRBJ2-7, with D maybe TRBD1 (6 bases). Trimming took 0 bases from V and 2 from J, leaving 14 bases between them. The CDR3 has 16 residues. CDR1 MGHRA and CDR2 YSYEKL come from the germline V gene. In DNA, the CDR3 is TGCGCCAGCAGCCAAGATACTCAGGGGTTGACCTACGAGCAGTACTTC. Its translation is CASSQDTQGLTYEQYF.

The V and J genes are TRBV18 and TRBJ2-3; 7 nucleotides agree with TRBD2. Germline V gives CDR1 KGHSH, CDR2 LQKENI. After removal of 3 bases from V and 0 bases from J, the junction contained 3 bases not matched to a gene. The CDR3 sequence is 15 residues long. This chain's CDR3 is CASSPRRGSTDTQYF. The CDR3 nucleotides read TGTGCCAGCTCACCGAGGCGGGGGAGCACAGATACGCAGTATTTT.

This chain links TRBV19 with TRBJ1-6; D not certain. This CDR3 is built from 14 residues. Trimming cost V 4 bases and J 7 bases, with 11 bases left between them. Germline loops: CDR1 LNHDA, CDR2 SQIVND (reference sequence). The CDR3 reads CASSTGAGNSPLHF. The CDR3 coding sequence is TGTGCCAGTAGTACGGGAGCGGGGAATTCACCCCTCCACTTT.

J is TRBJ2-6 and V is TRBV28, with D perhaps TRBD1 (6 bases). Germline V gene data show CDR1 as MDHEN and CDR2 as SYDVKM. The CDR3 has 14 residues. V lost 6 bases, J lost 4 bases, and 10 bases lay in between. The CDR3 reads CASRTGSGANVLTF. DNA for the CDR3: TGTGCCAGCAGAACAGGGTCGGGGGCCAACGTCCTGACTTTC.

A remark on this clone: Its ends do not fully match the called genes, so a read error is possible. The chain joins TRBV15 to TRBJ2-7; no reliable D call. The CDR3 contains 12 residues. Germline V gene sequence: CDR1 LNHNV, CDR2 YYDKDF (reference sequence). This CDR3 is CATSRDRIAVSF. In nucleotides, the CDR3 is TGTGCCACCAGCAGAGATCGAATAGCAGTCTCGTTC.

This chain joins TRBV24-1 and TRBJ1-2, with 7 bases that match TRBD1. Looked up from germline, CDR1 is KGHDR and CDR2 is SFDVKD. Trimming took 3 bases from V and 2 from J; bases not matched to a gene: 5. This CDR3 has 15 residues. The CDR3 DNA is TGTGCCACCAGTGATAACAGGGGTAGGAACTATGGCTACACCTTC. Protein: CATSDNRGRNYGYTF.

This sequence joins TRBV30 and TRBJ1-1; a possible D gene is TRBD1 (6 bases). Germline CDR1 reads GTSNPN; CDR2 reads SVGIG (reference sequence). Trimming took 4 bases from V and 8 from J, leaving 11 bases between them. This CDR3 is 11 amino acids long. CDR3 DNA sequence: TGTGCCTGGAAACGTGACAGGGAAGCTTTCTTT. This encodes CAWKRDREAFF.

J is TRBJ2-7 and V is TRBV9; D may be TRBD2 (5 bases). The CDR3 extends over 15 amino acids. Germline V lookup: CDR1 SGDLS, CDR2 YYNGEE. V lost 0 bases to trimming and J lost 5 bases, with 15 bases between them. CDR3 DNA sequence: TGTGCCAGCAGCGTAGATCCTACACTAGTAAACGAGCAGTACTTC. It is translated as CASSVDPTLVNEQYF.

J is TRBJ2-7 and V is TRBV7-2; 9 bases map to TRBD2. The CDR3 has 15 amino acids. The J segment lost 5 bases and the V segment lost 1 base, leaving 6 bases of the junction unmatched. Germline V gene lookup returns CDR1 SGHTA and CDR2 FQGNSA. The CDR3 DNA is TGTGCCAGCAGCTTAGTGGGCGGGGGGGCCGACGAGCAGTACTTC. Residues: CASSLVGGGADEQYF.

V usage is TRBV7-8 and J usage is TRBJ1-6; the match to TRBD1 covers 9 bases. Germline-derived CDR1 and CDR2 are SGHVS and FQNEAQ. CDR3 length equals 18 residues. With 1 base clipped from V and 6 bases from J, the junction kept 10 bases outside the gene matches. The CDR3 nucleotides read TGTGCCAGCAGCTTAGGTCTCTTCAGGGACAGGGTTAATTCACCCCTCCACTTT. As protein: CASSLGLFRDRVNSPLHF. The variable domain in full, completed from reference TRBV7-8 and TRBJ1-6, reads GAGVSQSPRYKVAKRGQDVALRCDPISGHVSLFWYQQALGQGPEFLTYFQNEAQLDKSGLPSDRFFAERPEGSVSTLKIQRTQQEDSAVYLCASSLGLFRDRVNSPLHFGNGTRLTVT.

The chain has TRBV30 and TRBJ1-2; D possibly corresponds to TRBD1 (6 bases). The length of the CDR3 is 13 residues. The V and J ends lost 0 bases and 8 bases respectively, with 13 bases between them. Germline loops: CDR1 GTSNPN, CDR2 SVGIG (reference sequence). The CDR3: CAWSVSRGGGYTF. The CDR3 DNA reads as TGTGCCTGGAGTGTCTCGAGGGGGGGAGGCTACACCTTC.

Notes on this clone: Other nucleotide sequences in the sample specify the same CDR3. The genes are TRBV12-3 or TRBV12-4 and TRBJ1-2, with D hard to call. Trimming cost V 3 bases and J 8 bases, with 7 bases left between them. The CDR3 is made up of 11 amino acids. CDR3 sequence (DNA): TGTGCCAGCAGTTTGGGAGGCGGCTACACCTTC. Its translation: CASSLGGGYTF.

This chain connects TRBV18 to TRBJ1-1; tentatively, D is TRBD1 (5 bases). From germline, CDR1 is KGHSH and CDR2 LQKENI. The V end was cut by 3 bases, the J end by 0 bases, with 14 bases between. The CDR3 runs 16 residues. The CDR3 region is CASSPTAARVNTEAFF. CDR3 coding DNA: TGTGCCAGCTCACCGACAGCTGCCCGGGTGAACACTGAAGCTTTCTTT.

This chain connects TRBV4-1 to TRBJ2-5, with 10 bases aligning to TRBD1. The CDR3 length is 15 residues. The junction had 8 bases not matched to a gene; V was cut back by 5 bases and J by 5 bases. From germline, CDR1 is MGHRA and CDR2 YSYEKL. CDR3 protein: CASSVRDRGTETQYF. CDR3 DNA sequence: TGCGCCAGCAGCGTCCGGGACAGGGGAACGGAGACCCAGTACTTC.

V usage is TRBV27 and J usage is TRBJ2-3; D gene uncertain. From germline, CDR1 is MNHEY and CDR2 SMNVEV (reference sequence). The CDR3 has 12 amino acids. The germline V and J ends were trimmed by 6 bases and 12 bases, with 16 bases remaining between them. Here the CDR3 DNA reads TGTGCCAGCAGACGGCTTGAGGCACCACAGTATTTT. Translation: CASRRLEAPQYF.

The rearrangement links TRBV13 to TRBJ1-6; 7 nucleotides align to TRBD1. The CDR3 is 16 amino acids. V gave up 6 bases and J gave up 0 bases; unmatched junction bases: 5. In germline, CDR1 is PRHDT, CDR2 FYEKMQ (reference sequence). In DNA form, the CDR3 reads TGTGCCAGCAGTTCTACAGGGGACTCCTATAATTCACCCCTCCACTTT. This gives the protein CASSSTGDSYNSPLHF.